Below, 14 T cell receptor beta chains from the same sample are listed, as sequenced in a study of T cells in Graves' hyperthyroidism and ophthalmopathy (dated by TCRdb to the late 2010s). Library preparation was by multiplex PCR. TCRdb names Illumina HiSeq 2000 as the instrument used. Amplification of TCR beta CDR3 regions was carried out from RNA transcripts. A first-round RT-PCR of the TCR CDR3 used the HTBI primer set with the Qiagen OneStep RT-PCR kit. In TCRdb, the public reads were trimmed at Q25 with fastp and aligned with MiXCR, with productive beta chains retained. Rows matching on CDR3 protein sequence are summarized as one entry with the most common DNA and genes. This sample comprises around 300,000 distinct CDR3 sequences, over 12% of them detected only once. The ten largest clones take up 30% to 35% of the sample. Sequenced input: blood. Every receptor here comes from a woman aged 50 to 60 with Graves' hyperthyroidism that later progressed to Graves' ophthalmopathy.

J is TRBJ1-3 and V is TRBV20-1; perhaps TRBD1 as D (6 bases). The V gene's germline CDR1 is DFQATT and CDR2 SNEGSKA (reference sequence). The V end was cut by 6 bases, the J end by 2 bases, with 11 bases between. This CDR3 has 13 residues. The CDR3: CSAQDSTGNTIYF. In DNA, the CDR3 is TGCAGTGCCCAGGACAGTACTGGAAACACCATATATTTT.

This clonotype was recorded many times. The V and J genes are TRBV29-1 and TRBJ2-6; no firm D call. Germline V CDR1 and CDR2: SQVTM, ANQGSEA. The CDR3 totals 13 residues. Between the trimmed V and J ends, which lost 4 bases and 0 bases, there was a span of 4 bases. The CDR3 sequence: CSVGRSGANVLTF. The CDR3, as DNA: TGCAGCGTTGGCCGCTCTGGGGCCAACGTCCTGACTTTC.

This clonotype was recorded at least ten times. The chain links TRBV12-3 or TRBV12-4 to TRBJ1-2, with 8 bases aligning to TRBD1. The CDR3 sequence is 14 residues long. After removal of 4 bases from V and 6 bases from J, the junction contained 7 bases not matched to a gene. The CDR3 loop is CASSSDRVGHGYTF. The CDR3 region has the DNA TGTGCCAGCAGTTCGGACAGGGTGGGACATGGCTACACCTTC.

This clonotype has a count of ten or more. The J gene is TRBJ2-1, the V gene TRBV20-1; weak D call: TRBD2 (6 bases). Trimming cost V 0 bases and J 5 bases, with 20 bases left between them. From germline, CDR1 is DFQATT and CDR2 SNEGSKA (reference sequence). The CDR3 sequence is 17 residues long. The CDR3 spells CSARDLRLAKGDNEQFF. The CDR3 coding sequence is TGCAGTGCTAGAGATCTCCGGCTAGCGAAAGGGGACAATGAGCAGTTCTTC.

This clonotype was counted between two and nine times. This chain links TRBV18 with TRBJ1-1, with D possibly TRBD1 on 6 matching bases. CDR3 length: 16 residues. V dropped 3 bases and J dropped 0 bases, with 14 bases sitting between them. Looked up from germline, CDR1 is KGHSH and CDR2 is LQKENI. The CDR3 sequence is CASSPGHGSLNTEAFF. The CDR3 region has the DNA TGTGCCAGCTCACCGGGACATGGATCCCTGAACACTGAAGCTTTCTTT.

This chain links TRBV9 with TRBJ2-1; the match to TRBD2 covers 9 bases. The CDR3 totals 15 residues. CDR1 is SGDLS, CDR2 YYNGEE, per germline. With 0 bases clipped from V and 10 bases from J, the junction kept 8 bases outside the gene matches. The CDR3 DNA sequence: TGTGCCAGCAGCGTAGGGTTAGCGGGAGTTTTCGAGCAGTTCTTC. Its translation is CASSVGLAGVFEQFF.

The rearrangement uses TRBV9 and TRBJ2-2; D is undetermined. In germline, CDR1 is SGDLS, CDR2 YYNGEE. CDR3 length equals 12 residues. V was pared by 4 bases and J by 6 bases, with 7 bases between. The CDR3 is CASSRPPGELFF. CDR3 nucleotides: TGTGCCAGCAGCAGGCCGCCCGGGGAGCTGTTTTTT.

This clonotype appeared a few times. The chain has TRBV19 and TRBJ2-1; D is unresolved. CDR1 and CDR2 (germline): LNHDA, SQIVND (reference sequence). This CDR3 spans 14 amino acids. Trimming pared 2 bases from V and 7 bases from J, leaving 12 bases between. CDR3 nucleotides: TGTGCCAGTAGTATAAAAGGCCGAGCAAATGAGCAGTTCTTC. It is translated as CASSIKGRANEQFF.

Ten or more counts support this clonotype. V is TRBV19 and J is TRBJ1-5; 9 bases align to TRBD1. The CDR3 consists of 15 residues. V was pared by 7 bases and J by 7 bases, with 11 bases of the junction left unmatched. The germline gives CDR1 LNHDA, CDR2 SQIVND (reference sequence). The CDR3 loop is CASTEWDRVGQPQHF. The CDR3 DNA reads TGTGCCAGTACCGAGTGGGACAGGGTGGGCCAGCCCCAGCATTTT.

This clonotype was recorded many times. The chain has TRBV20-1 and TRBJ2-5, with 12 positions matching TRBD2. The CDR3 runs to 17 residues. V lost 2 bases, J lost 5 bases, and 12 bases stayed unmatched. CDR1 is DFQATT and CDR2 is SNEGSKA in the germline V gene (reference sequence). CDR3 loop: CSARLAGGPSGRETQYF. The CDR3 DNA follows: TGCAGTGCTAGACTAGCGGGAGGGCCTTCGGGTCGGGAGACCCAGTACTTC.

The V gene is TRBV14, the J gene TRBJ2-7, with D tentatively TRBD2 (5 bases). V was clipped by 1 base and J by 1 base, with 14 bases between them. Germline CDR1 SGHDN, CDR2 FVKESK. CDR3 length: 16 residues. CDR3 DNA: TGTGCCAGCAGCCAAGTTACCGGGATATATTCCTACGAGCAGTACTTC. Translated: CASSQVTGIYSYEQYF.

This clonotype was observed at least ten times. The genes are TRBV2 and TRBJ1-1; possible D gene TRBD1, 6 bases. The CDR3 is 15 amino acids. V gave up 0 bases and J gave up 1 base, with 9 bases separating them. Germline CDR1 SNHLY, CDR2 FYNNEI. In DNA, the CDR3 is TGTGCCAGCAGTGAAGCCGGACAGCCGAACACTGAAGCTTTCTTT. This sequence encodes CASSEAGQPNTEAFF.

This clonotype was counted at least ten times. This CDR3 reads CASTPLDSNTEAFF. Here the CDR3 DNA reads TGTGCCAGTACCCCGTTGGACAGTAACACTGAAGCTTTCTTT. The chain recombines TRBV19 with TRBJ1-1, with D tentatively TRBD1 (6 bases). Trimming took 7 bases from V and 2 from J, leaving 14 bases between them. Germline V gives CDR1 LNHDA, CDR2 SQIVND (reference sequence). The CDR3 covers 14 residues. Supplemented by reference TRBV19 and TRBJ1-1, the full variable domain reads DGGITQSPKYLFRKEGQNVTLSCEQNLNHDAMYWYRQDPGQGLRLIYYSQIVNDFQKGDIAEGYSVSREKKESFPLTVTSAQKNPTAFYLCASTPLDSNTEAFFGQGTRLTVV.

This clonotype showed up many times. J is TRBJ1-5 and V is TRBV20-1; D is possibly TRBD1 (5 bases). The germline V gene has CDR1 DFQATT and CDR2 SNEGSKA (reference sequence). The CDR3 runs 14 residues. The V end was cut by 0 bases, the J end by 6 bases, with 12 bases between. The CDR3 loop reads CSARDGGSGQPQHF. For the CDR3, the DNA is TGCAGTGCTAGAGATGGGGGATCGGGTCAGCCCCAGCATTTT.